The T cell receptor beta chain described here comes from a study of blood T cell repertoires in COVID-19. V was pared by 9 bases and J by 6 bases, with 7 bases of the junction left unmatched. The CDR3 is made up of 13 amino acids. Germline V gene data show CDR1 as MNHEY and CDR2 as SMNVEV (reference sequence). Sequencing used immunoSEQ multiplex PCR; TCRdb keeps in-frame clones, though not all of them. Of fewer than 120,000 clones in the sample, under 75% were seen once. Source material: peripheral blood. The source of this sequence is a woman aged 55-70 years with acute or convalescent COVID-19. The V gene is TRBV27, the J gene TRBJ1-2; 10 bases are a match to TRBD1. The DNA of the CDR3 is TGTGCCAGTAAAGGGACAGGGGCCCATGGCTACACCTTC. Translation gives CASKGTGAHGYTF.